This paragraph covers one T cell receptor beta chain sequence. There are a few counts of this clone. Which antigen it targets is not known. There are no base qualities to consult, and no much larger clone falls within one base. The CDR3 contains 15 residues, cysteine and phenylalanine counted. The entry retains the CDR3 DNA only, 45 bases that are in frame from base 1. V has 7 bases trimmed and J has 4 bases trimmed; junction bases matching no gene number 9. The CDR1 and CDR2 encoded by the germline V gene are SGHVS and FNYEAQ. The data originate from a study of blood T cell repertoires in COVID-19 (dated by TCRdb to the early 2020s). Looking at the study overall: Collaborator samples came from the United States, Italy and Spain and covered acute and convalescent phases of COVID-19. A freely available public database, intended as a resource for researchers studying the immune response to SARS-CoV-2, is where the repertoires were released. Samples came from the ongoing ImmuneRACE study (first 160 participants) plus 1,254 subjects from 6 global collaborators. Subjects who had been exposed to COVID-19, were actively infected with it, or had recovered from it provided the deeply sampled blood TCRbeta repertoires that made up the dataset. The material from the prospective study consisted of cDNA or gDNA derived from T cells, B-cell-depleted T cells, or PBMCs. Nearly every sample came with metadata listing a de-identified subject ID, COVID-19 status, age in years and sex. Where HLA class I and class II types were available, the types were taken from metadata supplied by the sample provider, not from assay-based typing.

Study-wide conclusions, independent of this receptor: Clinical and demographic metadata were provided uncurated, with the amount varying by source and participant.

Each collaborating institution followed its own protocols to collect whole blood in K2EDTA tubes. For TCRbeta analysis, collaborators shipped samples in one of three forms: frozen whole blood, isolated PBMCs, or DNA extracted from either of those sample types. TCRbeta CDR3 regions were amplified from genomic DNA by means of the immunoSEQ Assay, a bias-controlled multiplex PCR. In the paper's pipeline: The number of nucleated cells in each sample was estimated by amplification of reference gene primers within the assay. To quantify the absolute abundance of each unique TCRbeta CDR3 rearrangement, sequence reads were collapsed and filtered. For each sample, productive Simpson clonality was calculated as the square root of Simpson's diversity index across productive rearrangements. The clones in this table, taken by TCRdb from immuneACCESS, are in-frame only. Not every clone is retained; where verified, under half of the shortfall comes from an unresolved V gene, and the cause of the rest is unknown. V, J and clone size reflect that table, while D and trimming were determined from the DNA. Present in this sample are some 290,000 clones, approximately 80% of which were seen just once. Together, the top ten hold about 2.9% of the sample.

The receptor comes from a woman aged 60-70 years with active or convalescent COVID-19. Sequenced material: peripheral blood. The sequence links TRBV7-6 to TRBJ2-2, and TRBD2 aligns with 7 junction nucleotides. The CDR3: CASTIGSGGTGELFF. The sequenced DNA is TGTGCCAGCACAATTGGGTCGGGGGGCACCGGGGAGCTGTTTTTT.